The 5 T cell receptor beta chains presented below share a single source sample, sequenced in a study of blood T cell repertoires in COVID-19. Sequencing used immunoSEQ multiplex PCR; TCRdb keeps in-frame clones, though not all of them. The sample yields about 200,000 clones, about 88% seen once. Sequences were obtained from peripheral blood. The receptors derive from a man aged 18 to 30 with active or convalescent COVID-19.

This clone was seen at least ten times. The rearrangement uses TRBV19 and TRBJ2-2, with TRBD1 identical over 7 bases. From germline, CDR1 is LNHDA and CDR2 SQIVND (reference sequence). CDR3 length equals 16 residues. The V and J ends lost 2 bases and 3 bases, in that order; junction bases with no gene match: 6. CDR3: CASSISGQGDTGELFF. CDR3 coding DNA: TGTGCCAGTAGTATATCGGGGCAGGGGGACACCGGGGAGCTGTTTTTT.

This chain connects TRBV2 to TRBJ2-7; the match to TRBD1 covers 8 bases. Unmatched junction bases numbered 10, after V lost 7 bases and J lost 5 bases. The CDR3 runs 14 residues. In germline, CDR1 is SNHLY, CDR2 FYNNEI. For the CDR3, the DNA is TGTGCCAGCAACGGACAGGGTCCTAGGGACGAGCAGTACTTC. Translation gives CASNGQGPRDEQYF.

CDR3 sequence (DNA): TGTGCCAGCAGCCCAGATAGACAGGGAAGTATCACTGAAGCTTTCTTT. It yields the protein CASSPDRQGSITEAFF. The rearrangement uses TRBV9 and TRBJ1-1, with 7 bases aligning to TRBD1. Germline-derived CDR1 and CDR2 are SGDLS and YYNGEE. This CDR3 is 16 amino acids long. Unmatched junction bases numbered 13, after V lost 4 bases and J lost 4 bases. The whole variable domain, filled in from reference TRBV9 and TRBJ1-1, reads DSGVTQTPKHLITATGQRVTLRCSPRSGDLSVYWYQQSLDQGLQFLIQYYNGEERAKGNILERFSAQQFPDLHSELNLSSLELGDSALYFCASSPDRQGSITEAFFGQGTRLTVV.

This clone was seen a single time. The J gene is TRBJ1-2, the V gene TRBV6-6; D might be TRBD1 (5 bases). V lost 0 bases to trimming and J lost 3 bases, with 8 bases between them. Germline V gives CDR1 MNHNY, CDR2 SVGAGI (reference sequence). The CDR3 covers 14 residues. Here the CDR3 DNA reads TGTGCCAGCAGTTACTCGGGGGGGGACTATGGCTACACCTTC. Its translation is CASSYSGGDYGYTF.

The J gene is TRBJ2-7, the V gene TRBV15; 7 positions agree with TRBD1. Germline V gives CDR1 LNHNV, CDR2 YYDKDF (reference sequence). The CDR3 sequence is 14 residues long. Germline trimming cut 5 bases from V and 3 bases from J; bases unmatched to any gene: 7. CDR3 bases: TGTGCCACCAGCGGGGGTAGGACAGGCTACGAGCAGTACTTC. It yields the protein CATSGGRTGYEQYF.